This T cell receptor (beta chain) emerged from a study of blood T cell repertoires in COVID-19. Methods used by the authors: Reference gene primers were amplified, and this amplification served to estimate nucleated cell counts. Produced via immunoSEQ multiplex PCR; TCRdb's table is partial and in-frame only. For V, J and clone size, that table is used; D and trimming come from the DNA. The sample carries around 120,000 clones, more than 60% recorded once. Trimming pared 2 bases from V and 2 bases from J, leaving 14 bases between. Germline lookup yields CDR1 SEHNR and CDR2 FQNEAQ (reference sequence). The CDR3 loop spans 16 amino acids.

This TCR came from a woman between 65 and 79 years old with acute or convalescent COVID-19. The chain uses TRBV7-9 and TRBJ2-3; tentative D call: TRBD1 (5 bases). Sequenced sample: peripheral blood. CDR3 amino acids: CASSLYKGRYTDTQYF. The CDR3 nucleotides read TGTGCCAGCAGCTTATATAAGGGGCGTTACACAGATACGCAGTATTTT.